Listed below are T cell receptor beta chains from one sample, sequenced in a study of blood T cell repertoires in COVID-19. TCRdb's table, derived via immunoSEQ multiplex PCR, lists solely in-frame clones and lacks some. The table has roughly 200,000 clones, roughly four fifths seen once. The sequencing sample was made of PBMCs or T cells enriched from blood (not recorded which). The receptors here all came from a man in his forties who had recovered from COVID-19. CDR3s include the opening cysteine and the closing phenylalanine or tryptophan. Each record gives: V gene, clone size, D gene, J gene, CDR3 protein, CDR3 DNA. D genes are given only for firm matches. Clone size is not always given. Where it is, it says once, few, many or a class for expanded clones.

>TRBV2|.|.|TRBJ1-6
CASSGGYNNSPLHF
TGTGCCAGCAGTGGAGGGTACAATAATTCACCCCTCCACTTT
>TRBV19|.|TRBD1|TRBJ2-7
CASADRADSSYEQYF
TGTGCCAGTGCGGACAGGGCCGATAGCTCCTACGAGCAGTACTTC
>TRBV15|.|.|TRBJ1-3
CATSREWRSSGNTIYF
TGTGCCACCAGCAGAGAATGGCGGAGCTCTGGAAACACCATATATTTT
>TRBV27|.|.|TRBJ2-2
CASSLADRSGTGELFF
TGTGCCAGCAGTTTAGCCGACAGGTCCGGCACCGGGGAGCTGTTTTTT
>TRBV2|once|.|TRBJ1-4
CASSGRGGEKLFF
TGTGCCAGCAGTGGACGGGGAGGTGAAAAACTGTTTTTT
>TRBV7-9|.|TRBD2|TRBJ2-5
CASSPASGREAYETQYF
TGTGCCAGCAGCCCGGCATCGGGGCGGGAGGCGTATGAGACCCAGTACTTC
>TRBV7-3|.|.|TRBJ2-7
CASSLTAGNEQYF
TGTGCCAGCAGCTTAACGGCGGGAAACGAGCAGTACTTC
>TRBV6-5|.|TRBD1|TRBJ1-2
CASTPEGANNYGYTF
TGTGCCAGCACCCCGGAGGGGGCCAATAACTATGGCTACACCTTC
>TRBV2|.|.|TRBJ1-2
CASTRRSPGGYTF
TGTGCCAGCACTCGGCGGTCCCCTGGAGGCTACACCTTC
>TRBV3-1/TRBV3-2|.|TRBD2|TRBJ2-1
CASSPLLTSGSANEQFF
TGTGCCAGCAGCCCTCTACTGACTAGCGGGAGTGCCAATGAGCAGTTCTTC
>TRBV5-1|.|.|TRBJ1-2
CASSLAGDYGYTF
TGCGCCAGCAGCTTGGCAGGGGACTATGGCTACACCTTC
>TRBV5-1|.|.|TRBJ2-7
CASSQGRQSSYEQYF
TGCGCCAGCAGCCAAGGGCGACAGAGCTCCTACGAGCAGTACTTC
>TRBV5-1|.|TRBD2|TRBJ2-1
CASSLATGTSGGGTPRGEQFF
TGCGCCAGCAGCTTGGCCACCGGGACTAGCGGGGGGGGGACCCCAAGAGGTGAGCAGTTCTTC
>TRBV2|few|.|TRBJ1-6
CASSGEGRDSPLHF
TGTGCCAGCAGTGGTGAGGGTCGAGATTCACCCCTCCACTTT
>TRBV6-4|.|TRBD1|TRBJ2-4
CASSPGQGNIQYF
TGTGCCAGCAGTCCGGGACAGGGGAACATTCAGTACTTC
>TRBV19|many|.|TRBJ1-1
CASKSEGLNTEAFF
TGTGCCAGTAAGTCGGAGGGGCTTAACACTGAAGCTTTCTTT
>TRBV28|.|.|TRBJ1-2
CATLSTVNYGYTF
TGTGCCACCCTATCGACAGTTAACTATGGCTACACCTTC
>TRBV9|medium-sized|.|TRBJ1-1
CASSVDRGNTEAFF
TGTGCCAGCAGCGTAGATCGGGGGAACACTGAAGCTTTCTTT
>TRBV24-1|.|TRBD1|TRBJ1-2
CATSDSGGGWDYGYTF
TGTGCCACCAGTGATTCAGGGGGCGGATGGGACTATGGCTACACCTTC
>TRBV19|many|TRBD1|TRBJ2-1
CATSPQGAGYNEQFF
TGTGCAACGTCACCCCAGGGGGCAGGTTACAATGAGCAGTTCTTC
>TRBV30|.|.|TRBJ1-6
CAWSWSGALTPTYNSPLHF
TGTGCCTGGAGTTGGAGCGGGGCCCTAACTCCAACCTATAATTCACCCCTCCACTTT
>TRBV6-5|once|TRBD1|TRBJ2-1
CASNVPGQGMNEQFF
TGTGCCAGCAACGTACCGGGACAGGGCATGAATGAGCAGTTCTTC
>TRBV5-6|.|TRBD2|TRBJ2-1
CASSLDWGTSGYNEQFF
TGTGCCAGCAGCTTGGACTGGGGGACTAGCGGCTACAATGAGCAGTTCTTC
>TRBV19|.|TRBD1|TRBJ1-2
CASKKRSGGDYGYTF
TGTGCCAGTAAAAAACGATCAGGGGGCGACTATGGCTACACCTTC
>TRBV6-4|.|TRBD1|TRBJ2-3
CASGTGGSTDTQYF
TGTGCCAGCGGAACAGGGGGTTCTACAGATACGCAGTATTTT
>TRBV4-1|.|.|TRBJ2-4
CASSPSGNIQYF
TGCGCCAGCAGCCCTAGTGGGAACATTCAGTACTTC
>TRBV5-1|once|.|TRBJ1-5
CASSSGQRNQPQHF
TGCGCCAGCAGCTCGGGACAAAGAAATCAGCCCCAGCATTTT
>TRBV19|.|TRBD1|TRBJ1-1
CASSIGTGGGNTEAFF
TGTGCCAGTAGTATCGGGACAGGGGGGGGAAACACTGAAGCTTTCTTT
>TRBV18|once|TRBD1|TRBJ1-3
CASSLGTGGFGSGNTIYF
TGTGCCAGCTCACTAGGGACAGGGGGCTTTGGCTCTGGAAACACCATATATTTT
>TRBV24-1|.|.|TRBJ2-1
CATSTGLEQFF
TGTGCCACCAGCACAGGGTTAGAGCAGTTCTTC
>TRBV5-6|.|.|TRBJ1-1
CASSRVGTNTEAFF
TGTGCCAGCAGCCGTGTCGGGACAAACACTGAAGCTTTCTTT
>TRBV20-1|.|.|TRBJ2-1
CSASIPNTRLNEQFF
TGCAGTGCTAGTATCCCTAATACTCGTCTCAATGAGCAGTTCTTC
>TRBV2|.|TRBD1|TRBJ1-2
CASMGDREIYGYTF
TGTGCCAGCATGGGGGACAGGGAGATCTATGGCTACACCTTC
>TRBV14|.|.|TRBJ1-6
CASSQRQGSSYNSPLHF
TGTGCCAGCAGCCAGCGGCAGGGCAGCTCCTATAATTCACCCCTCCACTTT
>TRBV15|few|.|TRBJ2-1
CATSTRQEAYNEQFF
TGTGCCACCAGCACGAGACAGGAGGCCTACAATGAGCAGTTCTTC
>TRBV9|few|.|TRBJ1-3
CASSVGRGSGNTIYF
TGTGCCAGCAGCGTGGGCAGGGGCTCTGGAAACACCATATATTTT
>TRBV5-1|.|.|TRBJ1-4
CASSWLNAGSGEKLFF
TGCGCCAGCAGCTGGCTGAATGCGGGGAGTGGGGAAAAACTGTTTTTT
>TRBV4-1|.|TRBD1|TRBJ1-4
CASSQGRGYSQKLFF
TGCGCCAGCAGCCAGGGCAGGGGGTACAGTCAAAAACTGTTTTTT
>TRBV5-1|.|TRBD2|TRBJ2-1
CASSSLSGSYNEQFF
TGCGCCAGCAGCAGCCTTAGCGGGAGTTACAATGAGCAGTTCTTC
>TRBV6-5|.|TRBD1|TRBJ1-1
CASRPGDRGSKAFF
TGTGCCAGCAGACCCGGAGACAGGGGAAGTAAAGCTTTCTTT
>TRBV18|.|TRBD1|TRBJ1-5
CASSPDRGNQPQHF
TGTGCCAGCTCACCAGACAGGGGGAATCAGCCCCAGCATTTT
>TRBV3-1/TRBV3-2|.|.|TRBJ2-7
CASSQGGSTYYEQYF
TGTGCCAGCAGCCAAGGAGGGAGCACCTACTACGAGCAGTACTTC
>TRBV15|once|TRBD1|TRBJ1-1
CATSRGGTGGIEAFF
TGTGCCACCAGCAGAGGGGGGACAGGGGGAATTGAAGCTTTCTTT
>TRBV30|.|TRBD1|TRBJ2-7
CAWSRQGAPAPQYF
TGTGCCTGGAGCCGACAGGGGGCCCCAGCCCCGCAGTACTTC
>TRBV21-1|.|.|TRBJ2-1
CASSKGGHNEQFF
TGTGCCAGCAGCAAAGGAGGCCACAATGAGCAGTTCTTC
>TRBV16|.|TRBD2|TRBJ2-2
CASSQSPSGRELFF
TGTGCCAGCAGCCAATCACCTAGCGGGAGGGAGCTGTTTTTT
>TRBV5-1|.|.|TRBJ1-2
CASSPGQLNYGYTF
TGCGCCAGCAGCCCCGGACAGCTTAACTATGGCTACACCTTC
>TRBV12-5|.|.|TRBJ1-5
CASGPPGRSNQPQHF
TGTGCTAGTGGTCCCCCGGGTCGGAGCAATCAGCCCCAGCATTTT
>TRBV5-6|.|.|TRBJ1-2
CASSFPRANYGYTF
TGTGCCAGCAGCTTTCCCAGGGCTAACTATGGCTACACCTTC
>TRBV19|once|.|TRBJ2-5
CASSRQGEETQYF
TGTGCCAGTAGTCGGCAGGGTGAAGAGACCCAGTACTTC
>TRBV7-8|once|TRBD2|TRBJ2-1
CASSSQTSGRADEQFF
TGTGCCAGCAGCTCCCAGACTAGCGGGAGAGCCGATGAGCAGTTCTTC
>TRBV5-7|few|.|TRBJ2-2
CASSLAGNTGELFF
TGTGCCAGCAGCTTGGCAGGGAACACCGGGGAGCTGTTTTTT
>TRBV9|.|TRBD1|TRBJ1-4
CASSAFGTAAEKLFF
TGTGCCAGCAGCGCGTTTGGGACAGCAGCTGAAAAACTGTTTTTT
>TRBV4-2|.|TRBD2|TRBJ2-2
CASSQASGGPNTGELFF
TGTGCCAGCAGCCAAGCTTCGGGGGGGCCGAACACCGGGGAGCTGTTTTTT
>TRBV14|many|.|TRBJ2-3
CASSHLQGTDTQYF
TGTGCCAGCAGCCACCTACAGGGAACAGATACGCAGTATTTT
>TRBV5-5|.|.|TRBJ2-7
CASSPVGQGSSYEQYF
TGTGCCAGCAGCCCCGTCGGGCAGGGGAGCTCCTACGAGCAGTACTTC
>TRBV2|.|.|TRBJ1-6
CASSGSGDSPLHF
TGTGCCAGCAGTGGATCCGGGGATTCACCCCTCCACTTT